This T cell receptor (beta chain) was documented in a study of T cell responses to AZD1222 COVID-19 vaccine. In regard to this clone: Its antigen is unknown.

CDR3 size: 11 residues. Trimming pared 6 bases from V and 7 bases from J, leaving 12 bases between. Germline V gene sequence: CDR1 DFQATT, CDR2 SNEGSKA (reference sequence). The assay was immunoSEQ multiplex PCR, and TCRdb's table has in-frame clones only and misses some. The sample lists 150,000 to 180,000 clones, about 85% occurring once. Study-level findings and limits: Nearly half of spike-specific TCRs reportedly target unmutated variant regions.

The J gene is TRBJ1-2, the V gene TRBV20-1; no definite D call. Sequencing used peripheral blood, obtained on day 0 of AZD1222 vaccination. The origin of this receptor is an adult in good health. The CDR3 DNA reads TGCAGTGCGCGGGATGTTCCTGGCTACACCTTC. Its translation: CSARDVPGYTF.